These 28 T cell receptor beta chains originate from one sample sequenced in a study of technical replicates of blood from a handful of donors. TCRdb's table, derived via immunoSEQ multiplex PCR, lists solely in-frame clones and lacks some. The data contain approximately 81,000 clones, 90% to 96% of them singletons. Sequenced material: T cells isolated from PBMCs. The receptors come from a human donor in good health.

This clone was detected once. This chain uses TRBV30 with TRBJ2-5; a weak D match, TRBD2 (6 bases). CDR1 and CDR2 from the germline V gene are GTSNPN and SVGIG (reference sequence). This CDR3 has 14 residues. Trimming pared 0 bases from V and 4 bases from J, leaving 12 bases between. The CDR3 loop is CAWSVFGGGETQYF. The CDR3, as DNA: TGTGCCTGGAGTGTATTTGGGGGAGGAGAGACCCAGTACTTC.

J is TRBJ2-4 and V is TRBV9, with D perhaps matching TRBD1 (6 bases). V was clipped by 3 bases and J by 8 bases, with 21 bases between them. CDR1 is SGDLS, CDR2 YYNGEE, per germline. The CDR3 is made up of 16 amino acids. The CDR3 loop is CASSGMKGGSGDIQYF. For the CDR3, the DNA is TGTGCCAGCAGCGGAATGAAAGGGGGATCTGGAGACATTCAGTACTTC.

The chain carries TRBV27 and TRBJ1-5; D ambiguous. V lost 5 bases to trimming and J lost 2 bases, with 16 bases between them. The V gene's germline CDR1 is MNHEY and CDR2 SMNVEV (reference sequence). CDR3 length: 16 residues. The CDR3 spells CASSPLSQVGNQPQHF. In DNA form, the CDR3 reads TGTGCCAGCAGTCCCCTCTCTCAGGTGGGCAATCAGCCCCAGCATTTT.

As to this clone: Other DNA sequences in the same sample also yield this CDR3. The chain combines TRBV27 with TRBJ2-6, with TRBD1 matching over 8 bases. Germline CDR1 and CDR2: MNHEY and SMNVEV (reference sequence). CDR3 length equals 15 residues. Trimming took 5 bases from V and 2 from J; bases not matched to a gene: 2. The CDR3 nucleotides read TGTGCCAGCAGTCTCAGGGGGCCTGGGGCCAACGTCCTGACTTTC. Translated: CASSLRGPGANVLTF.

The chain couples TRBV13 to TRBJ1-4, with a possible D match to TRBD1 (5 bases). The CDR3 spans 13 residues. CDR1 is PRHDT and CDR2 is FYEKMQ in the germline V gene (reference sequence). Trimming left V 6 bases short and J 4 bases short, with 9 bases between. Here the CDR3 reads CASRGQDNEKLFF. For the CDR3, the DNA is TGTGCCAGCAGGGGGCAGGATAATGAAAAACTGTTTTTT.

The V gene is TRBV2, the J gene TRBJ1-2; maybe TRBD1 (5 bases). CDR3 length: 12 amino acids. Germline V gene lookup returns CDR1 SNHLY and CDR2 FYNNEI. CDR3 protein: CGSQGENYGYTF. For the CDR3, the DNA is TGTGGTTCCCAAGGGGAAAACTATGGCTACACCTTC.

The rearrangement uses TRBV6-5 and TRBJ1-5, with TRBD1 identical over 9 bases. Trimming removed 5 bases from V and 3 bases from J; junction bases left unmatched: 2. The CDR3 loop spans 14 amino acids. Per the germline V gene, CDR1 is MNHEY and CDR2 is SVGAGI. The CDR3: CASSDRGTNQPQHF. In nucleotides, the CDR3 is TGTGCCAGCAGTGACAGGGGGACCAATCAGCCCCAGCATTTT.

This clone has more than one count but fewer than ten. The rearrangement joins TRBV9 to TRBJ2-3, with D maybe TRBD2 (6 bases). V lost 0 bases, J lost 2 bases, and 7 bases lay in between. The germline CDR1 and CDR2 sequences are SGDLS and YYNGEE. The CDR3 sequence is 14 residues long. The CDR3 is CASSVAGATDTQYF. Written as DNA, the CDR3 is TGTGCCAGCAGCGTAGCGGGAGCCACAGATACGCAGTATTTT.

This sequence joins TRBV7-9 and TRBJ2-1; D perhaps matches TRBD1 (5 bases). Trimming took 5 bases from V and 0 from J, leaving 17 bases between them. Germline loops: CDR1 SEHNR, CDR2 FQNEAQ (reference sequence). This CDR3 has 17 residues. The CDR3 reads CASSNSEPDSSYNEQFF. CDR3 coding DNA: TGTGCCAGCAGCAACAGCGAACCCGACAGCTCCTACAATGAGCAGTTCTTC. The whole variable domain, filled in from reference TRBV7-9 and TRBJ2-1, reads DTGVSQNPRHKITKRGQNVTFRCDPISEHNRLYWYRQTLGQGPEFLTYFQNEAQLEKSRLLSDRFSAERPKGSFSTLEIQRTEQGDSAMYLCASSNSEPDSSYNEQFFGPGTRLTVL.

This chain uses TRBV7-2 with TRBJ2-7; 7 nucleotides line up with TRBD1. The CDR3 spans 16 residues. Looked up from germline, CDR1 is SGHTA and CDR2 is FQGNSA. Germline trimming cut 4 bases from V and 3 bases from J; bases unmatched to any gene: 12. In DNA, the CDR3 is TGTGCCAGCAGCTCCATCCCCGGGACAGTTTACTACGAGCAGTACTTC. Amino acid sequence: CASSSIPGTVYYEQYF.

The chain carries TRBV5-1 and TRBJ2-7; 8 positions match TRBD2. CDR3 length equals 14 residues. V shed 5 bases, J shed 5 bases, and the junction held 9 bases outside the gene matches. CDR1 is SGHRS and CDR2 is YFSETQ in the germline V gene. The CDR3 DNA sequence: TGCGCCAGCAGATACACGGGAGGGGATAACGAGCAGTACTTC. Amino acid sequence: CASRYTGGDNEQYF.

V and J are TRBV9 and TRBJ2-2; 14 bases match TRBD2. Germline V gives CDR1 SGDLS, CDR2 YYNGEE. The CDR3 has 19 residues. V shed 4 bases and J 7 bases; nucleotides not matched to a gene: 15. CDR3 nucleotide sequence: TGTGCCAGCAGCCGACAGGGAGGGACTAGCGGGAGAGGGGTCGGGGAGCTGTTTTTT. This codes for CASSRQGGTSGRGVGELFF.

In DNA, the CDR3 is TGTGCCAGCAGCCGAAACCGGGACAGGGTCAACGAGCAGTACTTC. Protein: CASSRNRDRVNEQYF. J is TRBJ2-7 and V is TRBV27; 9 bases are shared with TRBD1. Germline V gene data show CDR1 as MNHEY and CDR2 as SMNVEV (reference sequence). CDR3 length: 15 amino acids. Trimming took 6 bases from V and 5 from J; bases not matched to a gene: 11.

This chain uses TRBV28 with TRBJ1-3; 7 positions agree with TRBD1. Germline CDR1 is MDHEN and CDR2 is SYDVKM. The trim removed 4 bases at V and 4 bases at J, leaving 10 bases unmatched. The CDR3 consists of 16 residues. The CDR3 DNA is TGTGCCAGCAGTTCTCCGGGGACAGCCCTAGGAAACACCATATATTTT. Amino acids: CASSSPGTALGNTIYF.

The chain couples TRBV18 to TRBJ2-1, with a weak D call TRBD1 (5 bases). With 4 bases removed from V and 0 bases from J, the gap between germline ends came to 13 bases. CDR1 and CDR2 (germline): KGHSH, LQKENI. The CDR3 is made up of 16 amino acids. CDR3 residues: CASSRDFGASYNEQFF. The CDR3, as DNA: TGTGCCAGCTCACGGGATTTTGGGGCCTCCTACAATGAGCAGTTCTTC. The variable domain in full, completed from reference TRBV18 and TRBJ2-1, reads NAGVMQNPRHLVRRRGQEARLRCSPMKGHSHVYWYRQLPEEGLKFMVYLQKENIIDESGMPKERFSAEFPKEGPSILRIQQVVRGDSAAYFCASSRDFGASYNEQFFGPGTRLTVL.

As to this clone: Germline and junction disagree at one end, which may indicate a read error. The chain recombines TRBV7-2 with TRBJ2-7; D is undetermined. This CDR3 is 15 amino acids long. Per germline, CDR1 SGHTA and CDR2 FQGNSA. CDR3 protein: CASNLNPVRLYEQYF. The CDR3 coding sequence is TGTGCCAGCAACTTAAACCCCGTAAGACTCTACGAGCAGTACTTC.

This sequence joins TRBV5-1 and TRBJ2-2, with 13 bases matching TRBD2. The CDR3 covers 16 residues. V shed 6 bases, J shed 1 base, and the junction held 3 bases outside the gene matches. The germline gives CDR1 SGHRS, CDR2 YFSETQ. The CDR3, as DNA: TGCGCCAGCAAAGGGACTAGCGGGATGAACACCGGGGAGCTGTTTTTT. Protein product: CASKGTSGMNTGELFF. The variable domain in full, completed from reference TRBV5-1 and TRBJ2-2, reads KAGVTQTPRYLIKTRGQQVTLSCSPISGHRSVSWYQQTPGQGLQFLFEYFSETQRNKGNFPGRFSGRQFSNSRSEMNVSTLELGDSALYLCASKGTSGMNTGELFFGEGSRLTVL.

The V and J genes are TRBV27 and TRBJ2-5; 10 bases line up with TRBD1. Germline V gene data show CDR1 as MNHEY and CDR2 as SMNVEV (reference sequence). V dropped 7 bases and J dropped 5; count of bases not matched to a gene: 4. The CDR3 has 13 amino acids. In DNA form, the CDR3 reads TGTGCCAGCAAGGGGACAGGGGTCGAGACCCAGTACTTC. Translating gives CASKGTGVETQYF.

This CDR3 is CASSFLTGQANQPQHF. Written as DNA, the CDR3 is TGTGCCAGCAGTTTCCTTACAGGACAGGCCAATCAGCCCCAGCATTTT. The chain uses TRBV28 and TRBJ1-5; 7 bases agree with TRBD1. The CDR3 is 16 residues long. With 3 bases clipped from V and 3 bases from J, the junction kept 8 bases outside the gene matches. CDR1 MDHEN and CDR2 SYDVKM come from the germline V gene.

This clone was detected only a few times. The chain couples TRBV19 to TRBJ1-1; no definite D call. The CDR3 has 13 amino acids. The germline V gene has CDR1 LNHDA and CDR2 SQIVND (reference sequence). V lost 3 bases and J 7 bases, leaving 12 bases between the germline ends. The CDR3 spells CASSISRRDEAFF. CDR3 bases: TGTGCCAGTAGTATTAGTAGGAGGGATGAAGCTTTCTTT.

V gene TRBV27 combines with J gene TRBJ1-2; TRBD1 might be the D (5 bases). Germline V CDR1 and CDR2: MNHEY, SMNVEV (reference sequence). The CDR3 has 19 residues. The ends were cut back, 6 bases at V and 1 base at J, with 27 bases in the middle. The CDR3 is CASSLFTPQGPNLNYGYTF. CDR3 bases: TGTGCCAGCAGCCTCTTTACGCCTCAGGGCCCAAACCTTAACTATGGCTACACCTTC.

DNA of the CDR3: TGTGCCAGCAGCTCCCGTGACTCGAACACCGGGGAGCTGTTTTTT. Amino acids: CASSSRDSNTGELFF. This chain joins TRBV9 and TRBJ2-2; D remains ambiguous. Trimming shortened V by 4 bases and J by 0 bases, and 10 bases separated the two germline ends. This CDR3 region has 15 residues. Germline V gene sequence: CDR1 SGDLS, CDR2 YYNGEE.

CDR3 region: CASSFPSQPQHF. Here the CDR3 DNA reads TGTGCCAGTAGTTTCCCCAGTCAGCCCCAGCATTTT. The chain employs TRBV19 and TRBJ1-5; D unclear. V was clipped by 5 bases and J by 6 bases, with 8 bases between them. The CDR3 runs to 12 residues. The germline V gene encodes CDR1 LNHDA and CDR2 SQIVND (reference sequence).

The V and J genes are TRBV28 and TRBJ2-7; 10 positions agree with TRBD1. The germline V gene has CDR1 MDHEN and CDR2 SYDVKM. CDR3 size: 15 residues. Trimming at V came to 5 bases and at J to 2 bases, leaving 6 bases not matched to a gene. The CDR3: CASSPGTGETYEQYF. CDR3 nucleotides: TGTGCCAGCAGTCCCGGGACAGGGGAGACCTACGAGCAGTACTTC.

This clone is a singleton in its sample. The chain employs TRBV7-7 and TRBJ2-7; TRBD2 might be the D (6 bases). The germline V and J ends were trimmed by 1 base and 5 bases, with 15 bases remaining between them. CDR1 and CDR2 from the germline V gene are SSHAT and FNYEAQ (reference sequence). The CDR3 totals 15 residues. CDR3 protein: CASSLEGRGTDEQYF. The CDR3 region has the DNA TGTGCCAGCAGCTTAGAGGGCCGGGGGACGGACGAGCAGTACTTC.

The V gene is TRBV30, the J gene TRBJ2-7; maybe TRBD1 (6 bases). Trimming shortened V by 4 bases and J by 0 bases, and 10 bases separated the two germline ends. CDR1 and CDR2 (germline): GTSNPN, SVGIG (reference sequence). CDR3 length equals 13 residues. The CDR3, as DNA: TGTGCCTGGATTGCGGACAGCTCCTACGAGCAGTACTTC. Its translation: CAWIADSSYEQYF. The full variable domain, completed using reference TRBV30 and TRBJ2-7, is SQTIHQWPATLVQPVGSPLSLECTVEGTSNPNLYWYRQAAGRGLQLLFYSVGIGQISSEVPQNLSASRPQDRQFILSSKKLLLSDSGFYLCAWIADSSYEQYFGPGTRLTVT.

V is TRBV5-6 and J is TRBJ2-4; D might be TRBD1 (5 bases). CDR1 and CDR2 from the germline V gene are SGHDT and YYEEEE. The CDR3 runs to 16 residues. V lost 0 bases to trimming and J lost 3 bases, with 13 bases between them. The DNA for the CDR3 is TGTGCCAGCAGCTTGGCCCTCCAGGGAAACAAAAACATTCAGTACTTC. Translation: CASSLALQGNKNIQYF.

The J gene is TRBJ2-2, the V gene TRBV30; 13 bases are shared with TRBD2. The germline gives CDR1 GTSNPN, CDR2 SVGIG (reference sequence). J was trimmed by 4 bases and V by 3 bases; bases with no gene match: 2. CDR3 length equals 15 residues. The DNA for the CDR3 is TGTGCCTGGAGGGGACTAGCGGGATCCACCGGGGAGCTGTTTTTT. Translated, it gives CAWRGLAGSTGELFF.